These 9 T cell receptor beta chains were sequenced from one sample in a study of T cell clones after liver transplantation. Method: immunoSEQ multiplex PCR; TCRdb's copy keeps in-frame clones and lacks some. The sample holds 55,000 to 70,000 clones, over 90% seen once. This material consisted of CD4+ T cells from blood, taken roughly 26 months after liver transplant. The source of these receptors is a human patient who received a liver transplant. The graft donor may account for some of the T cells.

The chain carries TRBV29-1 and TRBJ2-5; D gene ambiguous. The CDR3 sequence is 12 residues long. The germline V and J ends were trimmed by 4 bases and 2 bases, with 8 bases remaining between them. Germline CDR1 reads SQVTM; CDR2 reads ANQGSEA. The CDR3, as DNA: TGCAGCGTTGTCGAGGTACAAGAGACCCAGTACTTC. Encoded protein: CSVVEVQETQYF.

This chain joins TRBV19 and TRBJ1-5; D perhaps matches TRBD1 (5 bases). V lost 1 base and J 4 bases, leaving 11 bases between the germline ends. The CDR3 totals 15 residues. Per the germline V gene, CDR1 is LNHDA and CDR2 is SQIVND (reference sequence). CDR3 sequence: CASSIGGGRNQPQHF. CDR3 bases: TGTGCCAGTAGTATAGGGGGGGGAAGGAATCAGCCCCAGCATTTT.

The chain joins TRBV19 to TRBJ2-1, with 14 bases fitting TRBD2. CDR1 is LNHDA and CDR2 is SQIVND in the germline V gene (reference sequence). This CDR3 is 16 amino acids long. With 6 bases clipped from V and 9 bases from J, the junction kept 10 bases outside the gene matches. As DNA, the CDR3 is TGTGCCAGTAGCCCACCGGGACTAGCGGGAGTAACTGAGCAGTTCTTC. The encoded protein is CASSPPGLAGVTEQFF.

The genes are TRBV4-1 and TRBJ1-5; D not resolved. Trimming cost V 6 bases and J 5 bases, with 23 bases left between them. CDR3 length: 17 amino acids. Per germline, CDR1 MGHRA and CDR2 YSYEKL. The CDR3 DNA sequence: TGCGCCAGCAGACGGACTTTTCGGGAGAGGGTGGATCAGCCCCAGCATTTT. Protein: CASRRTFRERVDQPQHF.

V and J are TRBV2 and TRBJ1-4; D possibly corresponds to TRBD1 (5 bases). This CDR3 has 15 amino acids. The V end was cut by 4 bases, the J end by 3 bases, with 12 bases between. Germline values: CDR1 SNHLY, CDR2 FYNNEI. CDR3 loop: CASSVAGAANEKLFF. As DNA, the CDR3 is TGTGCCAGCAGTGTAGCTGGGGCGGCTAATGAAAAACTGTTTTTT.

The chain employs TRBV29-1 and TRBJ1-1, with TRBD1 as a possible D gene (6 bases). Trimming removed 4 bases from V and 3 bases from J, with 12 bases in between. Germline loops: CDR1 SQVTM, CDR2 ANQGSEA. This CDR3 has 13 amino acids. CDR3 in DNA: TGCAGCGTTGTCGGGACATTGGACACTGAAGCTTTCTTT. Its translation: CSVVGTLDTEAFF.

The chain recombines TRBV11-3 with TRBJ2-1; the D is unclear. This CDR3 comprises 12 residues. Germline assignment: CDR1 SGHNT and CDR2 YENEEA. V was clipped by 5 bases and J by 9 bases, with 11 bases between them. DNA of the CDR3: TGTGCCAGCAGCAGCGTAGTGAGTGAGCAGTTCTTC. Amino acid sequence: CASSSVVSEQFF. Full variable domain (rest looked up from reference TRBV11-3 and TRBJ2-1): EAGVVQSPRYKIIEKKQPVAFWCNPISGHNTLYWYLQNLGQGPELLIRYENEEAVDDSQLPKDRFSAERLKGVDSTLKIQPAELGDSAVYLCASSSVVSEQFFGPGTRLTVL.

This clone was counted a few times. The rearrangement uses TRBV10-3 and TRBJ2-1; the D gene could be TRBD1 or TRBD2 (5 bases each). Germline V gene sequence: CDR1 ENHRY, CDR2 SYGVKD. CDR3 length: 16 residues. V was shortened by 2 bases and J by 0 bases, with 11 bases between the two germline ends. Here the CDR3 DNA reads TGTGCCATCAGTGAGGGGGACGCGAGCTCCTACAATGAGCAGTTCTTC. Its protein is CAISEGDASSYNEQFF.

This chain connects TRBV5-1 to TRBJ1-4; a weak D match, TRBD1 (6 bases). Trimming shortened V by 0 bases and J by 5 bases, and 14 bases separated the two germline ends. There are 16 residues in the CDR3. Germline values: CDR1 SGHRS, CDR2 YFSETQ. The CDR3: CASSLGAGAVNEKLFF. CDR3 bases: TGCGCCAGCAGCTTGGGGGCAGGGGCGGTAAATGAAAAACTGTTTTTT.